The clone carrying this TCR beta chain has only a few counts. The study drew participants aged about 18 to 95 years from 20 to 30 US areas. Clinical history as reported by participants underpinned cohort assignment. The data were taken from a study of blood T cell repertoires in COVID-19. How the authors handled the data: Reference gene primers were amplified, and this amplification served to estimate nucleated cell counts. TCRdb's table, derived via immunoSEQ multiplex PCR, lists solely in-frame clones and lacks some. The V and J calls and clone size were taken over from that table, and D and trimming were inferred from the DNA. The sample lists about 230,000 clones; 88% were seen once. Germline V gene data show CDR1 as SGHRS and CDR2 as YFSETQ. J gave up 4 bases and V 7 bases, and 15 bases lay outside the gene matches. The CDR3 loop spans 16 amino acids.

The rearrangement links TRBV5-1 to TRBJ1-2; the match to TRBD1 covers 8 bases. The material sequenced was PBMCs or T cells enriched from blood (not recorded which). The sequence derives from a woman aged 25 to 39 who had been exposed to COVID-19. Written as DNA, the CDR3 is TGCGCCAGCTCTCCAGATAGACAGGGGAGTTTCTATGGCTACACCTTC. It specifies CASSPDRQGSFYGYTF.